This T cell receptor beta chain is from a study of vaccination and CD4 T cells after COVID-19. In the case of this clonotype: Its antigen is unidentified.

Overall study findings and caveats: The rise in median SARS-CoV-2-reactive clonotypes, from around 20 to 38, was not significant.

Oncomine TCR Beta short-read sequencing was applied to DNA from cultured CD4+ T cells. TCRdb fed the PCR reads into MiXCR, producing one record per CDR3 protein. The sample carries around 13,000 distinct CDR3 sequences, under 25% recorded once. This sample's treatment: roughly 11-day PBMC culture with coronavirus spike peptide pools or control peptides (ViraFEST assay). The TCR sequence derives from a human donor with COVID-19. Sequencing was done on a sample of cultured CD4+ T cells from blood.

As DNA, the CDR3 is TGTGCCAGCACAAATTCTGCGGGGAGATCCTACGAGCAGTACTTC. Amino acid sequence: CASTNSAGRSYEQYF. The rearrangement uses TRBV11-3 and TRBJ2-7, with D perhaps TRBD2 (6 bases). V lost 7 bases and J lost 1, with 17 bases in between. From germline, CDR1 is SGHNT and CDR2 YENEEA. The CDR3 sequence is 15 residues long. Using reference TRBV11-3 and TRBJ2-7 for the parts outside the CDR3, the full variable domain is EAGVVQSPRYKIIEKKQPVAFWCNPISGHNTLYWYLQNLGQGPELLIRYENEEAVDDSQLPKDRFSAERLKGVDSTLKIQPAELGDSAVYLCASTNSAGRSYEQYFGPGTRLTVT.